A selection of T cell receptor beta chains follows, all from one sample in a study of beta chain features in type 1 diabetes. The method was immunoSEQ multiplex PCR; TCRdb's version includes in-frame clones alone and lacks a portion of them. This table holds some 150,000 clones, more than 9% found once. The sample comprised naive CD4+ T cells from blood. The receptor source for this set is a man aged 18 to 35 in good health. The CDR3 runs from the conserved cysteine through the conserved F or W. D genes are given only for firm matches. The listing skips clone size in some rows; elsewhere it reads once, few, many or a size class.

clone_size j_call d_call v_call cdr3_aa cdr3_nt
NA TRBJ1-2 TRBD1 TRBV4-1 CASSQDPRQGRHGYTF TGCGCCAGCAGCCAAGATCCCCGACAGGGTAGGCATGGCTACACCTTC
NA TRBJ1-2 NA TRBV7-9 CASSLDRDGDGYTF TGTGCCAGCAGCTTAGACAGGGACGGGGACGGCTACACCTTC
few TRBJ2-7 TRBD2 TRBV27 CASSFQRGKSYEQYF TGTGCCAGCAGTTTTCAGCGGGGGAAATCCTACGAGCAGTACTTC
few TRBJ2-5 TRBD2 TRBV7-2 CASSRYLAGGPKGTQYF TGTGCCAGCAGCCGATATCTAGCGGGGGGGCCGAAGGGGACCCAGTACTTC
NA TRBJ2-3 TRBD2 TRBV10-1 CASSSGTSGDTQYF TGCGCCAGCAGTTCCGGGACTAGCGGAGATACGCAGTATTTT
NA TRBJ2-6 TRBD2 TRBV9 CASSQAGGQGRPGANVLTF TGTGCCAGCAGCCAAGCGGGGGGGCAGGGAAGACCTGGGGCCAACGTCCTGACTTTC
few TRBJ2-3 TRBD1 TRBV5-6 CASSRDRDLGTQYF TGTGCCAGCAGCCGGGACAGGGACTTAGGTACGCAGTATTTT
few TRBJ1-2 NA TRBV7-2 CASSLGFPNYGYTF TGTGCCAGCAGCTTAGGTTTCCCGAACTATGGCTACACCTTC
few TRBJ2-5 NA TRBV6-6 CASKGAETQYF TGTGCCAGCAAGGGAGCAGAGACCCAGTACTTC
NA TRBJ2-1 NA TRBV10-3 CAIRGTDSYNEQFF TGTGCCATCAGGGGGACTGATTCCTACAATGAGCAGTTCTTC
NA TRBJ2-7 TRBD1 TRBV18 CASSPPGQASYEQYF TGTGCCAGCTCACCACCGGGACAGGCCTCCTACGAGCAGTACTTC
few TRBJ2-3 NA TRBV6-1 CASSEHRVFGTDTQYF TGTGCCAGCAGTGAGCACAGGGTTTTTGGCACAGATACGCAGTATTTT
NA TRBJ2-7 NA TRBV7-8 CASSPHIEQYF TGTGCCAGCAGCCCCCACATCGAGCAGTACTTC
NA TRBJ2-1 TRBD2 TRBV28 CASSWTSGVYNEQFF TGTGCCAGCAGTTGGACTAGCGGGGTCTACAATGAGCAGTTCTTC
NA TRBJ1-5 NA TRBV10-3 CAISDPPGPQHF TGTGCCATCAGTGACCCCCCCGGGCCCCAGCATTTT
NA TRBJ1-1 TRBD1 TRBV18 CASSPRQGAPHTEAFF TGTGCCAGCTCACCACGACAGGGGGCCCCCCACACTGAAGCTTTCTTT
NA TRBJ2-5 TRBD2 TRBV6-6 CASRPGLAVETQYF TGTGCCAGCAGACCCGGACTAGCGGTAGAGACCCAGTACTTC
few TRBJ1-1 NA TRBV2 CASSENGGNTEAFF TGTGCCAGCAGTGAGAACGGGGGGAACACTGAAGCTTTCTTT
NA TRBJ1-6 NA TRBV5-1 CASNPGTSNSPLHF TGCGCCAGCAACCCCGGGACAAGTAATTCACCCCTCCACTTT
few TRBJ2-3 NA TRBV5-4 CASSLGGPQYF TGTGCCAGCAGCTTGGGGGGCCCGCAGTATTTT
few TRBJ2-1 TRBD2 TRBV7-2 CASSPHSGGVYNEQFF TGTGCCAGCAGCCCACATAGCGGGGGGGTTTACAATGAGCAGTTCTTC
NA TRBJ2-3 TRBD1 TRBV7-9 CASSPDRDSPDTQYF TGTGCCAGCAGCCCGGACAGGGATTCCCCAGATACGCAGTATTTT
NA TRBJ2-2 TRBD1 TRBV19 CASSRDRDTGELFF TGTGCCAGTAGTAGGGACAGGGACACCGGGGAGCTGTTTTTT
NA TRBJ2-7 TRBD1 TRBV6-5 CASSSRTGSEQYF TGTGCCAGCAGCTCGCGGACAGGGAGCGAGCAGTACTTC
few TRBJ2-3 TRBD2 TRBV5-1 CASIGLAGTDTQYF TGCGCCAGCATCGGACTAGCGGGCACAGATACGCAGTATTTT
once TRBJ2-7 TRBD1 TRBV7-9 CASNPGTENYEQYF TGTGCCAGCAACCCCGGGACAGAGAACTACGAGCAGTACTTC
NA TRBJ1-5 NA TRBV28 CASSFLGRDSNQPQHF TGTGCCAGCAGTTTCCTCGGACGGGATAGCAATCAGCCCCAGCATTTT
many TRBJ2-5 TRBD2 TRBV19 CASSSSGGKTQYF TGTGCCAGTAGCTCTAGCGGGGGAAAGACCCAGTACTTC
NA TRBJ2-1 NA TRBV1 CTSSQAASGGHEQFF TGCACCAGCAGCCAAGCGGCTAGCGGGGGGCATGAGCAGTTCTTC
NA TRBJ1-1 TRBD1 TRBV9 CASIAQGAGTEAFF TGTGCCAGCATCGCACAGGGGGCGGGAACTGAAGCTTTCTTT
few TRBJ1-2 NA TRBV7-2 CASSPYRDRYTF TGTGCCAGCAGCCCCTACAGGGATCGCTACACCTTC
few TRBJ2-5 TRBD2 TRBV7-2 CASSLAPERGKETQYF TGTGCCAGCAGCTTAGCGCCCGAGCGGGGAAAAGAGACCCAGTACTTC
many TRBJ2-7 TRBD1 TRBV30 CAWSVQGTGVDEQYF TGTGCCTGGAGTGTACAAGGGACAGGGGTCGACGAGCAGTACTTC
NA TRBJ1-6 TRBD1 TRBV7-9 CASSLEWGATGALPLHF TGTGCCAGCAGCTTAGAATGGGGGGCGACAGGGGCCTTGCCCCTCCACTTT
few TRBJ2-5 NA TRBV7-2 CASSLDPEETQYF TGTGCCAGCAGCTTAGATCCCGAAGAGACCCAGTACTTC
few TRBJ2-5 TRBD2 TRBV15 CATFRPSGGAETQYF TGTGCCACTTTTCGGCCTAGCGGGGGGGCAGAGACCCAGTACTTC
few TRBJ2-3 TRBD2 TRBV4-3 CASSQGLAGGGTDTQYF TGCGCCAGCAGCCAAGGACTAGCGGGGGGAGGCACAGATACGCAGTATTTT